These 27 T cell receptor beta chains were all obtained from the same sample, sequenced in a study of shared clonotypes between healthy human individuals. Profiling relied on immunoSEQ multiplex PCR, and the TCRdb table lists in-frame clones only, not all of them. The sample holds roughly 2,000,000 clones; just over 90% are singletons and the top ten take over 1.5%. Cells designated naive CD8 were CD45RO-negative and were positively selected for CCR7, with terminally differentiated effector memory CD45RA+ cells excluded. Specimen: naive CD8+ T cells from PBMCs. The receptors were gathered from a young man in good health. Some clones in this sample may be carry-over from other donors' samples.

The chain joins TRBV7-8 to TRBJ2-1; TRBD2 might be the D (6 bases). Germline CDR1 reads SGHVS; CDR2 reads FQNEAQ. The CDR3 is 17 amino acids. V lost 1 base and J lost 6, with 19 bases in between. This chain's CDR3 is CASSLEYEGGTSNEQFF. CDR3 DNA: TGTGCCAGCAGCTTAGAGTACGAGGGAGGTACAAGCAATGAGCAGTTCTTC.

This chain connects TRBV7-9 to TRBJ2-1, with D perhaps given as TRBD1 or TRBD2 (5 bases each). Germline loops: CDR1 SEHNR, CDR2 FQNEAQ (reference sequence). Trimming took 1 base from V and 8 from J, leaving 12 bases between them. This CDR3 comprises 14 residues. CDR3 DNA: TGTGCCAGCAGCTTAGTAAGTCTGGGGGATGAGCAGTTCTTC. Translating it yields CASSLVSLGDEQFF. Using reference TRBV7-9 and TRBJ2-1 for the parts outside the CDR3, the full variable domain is DTGVSQNPRHKITKRGQNVTFRCDPISEHNRLYWYRQTLGQGPEFLTYFQNEAQLEKSRLLSDRFSAERPKGSFSTLEIQRTEQGDSAMYLCASSLVSLGDEQFFGPGTRLTVL.

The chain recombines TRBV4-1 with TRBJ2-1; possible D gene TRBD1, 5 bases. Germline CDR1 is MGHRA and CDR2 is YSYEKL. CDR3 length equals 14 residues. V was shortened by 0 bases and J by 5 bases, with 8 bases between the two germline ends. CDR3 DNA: TGCGCCAGCAGCCAAGATACCAGGGACAATGAGCAGTTCTTC. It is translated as CASSQDTRDNEQFF.

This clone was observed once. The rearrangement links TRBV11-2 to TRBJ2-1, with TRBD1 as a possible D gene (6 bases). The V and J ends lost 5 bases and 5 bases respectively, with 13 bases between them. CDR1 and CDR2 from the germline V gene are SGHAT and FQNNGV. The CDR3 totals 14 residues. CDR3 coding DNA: TGTGCCAGCAGCCACCCGGACAGAAACAATGAGCAGTTCTTC. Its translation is CASSHPDRNNEQFF.

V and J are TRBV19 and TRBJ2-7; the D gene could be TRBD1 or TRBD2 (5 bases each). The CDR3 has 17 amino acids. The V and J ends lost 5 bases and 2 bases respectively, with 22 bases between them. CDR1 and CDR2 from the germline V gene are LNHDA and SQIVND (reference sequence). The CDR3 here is CASSGGPNHPRPYEQYF. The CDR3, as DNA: TGTGCCAGTAGTGGGGGACCCAACCACCCACGACCCTACGAGCAGTACTTC.

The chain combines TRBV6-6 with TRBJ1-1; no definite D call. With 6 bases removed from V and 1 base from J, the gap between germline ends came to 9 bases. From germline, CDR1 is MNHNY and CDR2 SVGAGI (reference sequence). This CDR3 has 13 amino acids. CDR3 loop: CASSPDENTEAFF. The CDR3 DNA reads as TGTGCCAGCAGCCCGGATGAGAACACTGAAGCTTTCTTT.

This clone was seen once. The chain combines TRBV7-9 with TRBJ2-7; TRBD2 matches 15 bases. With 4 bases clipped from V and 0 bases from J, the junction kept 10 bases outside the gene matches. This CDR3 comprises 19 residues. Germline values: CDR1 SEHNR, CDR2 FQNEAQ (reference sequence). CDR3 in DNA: TGTGCCAGCAGCTCCTGGACTAGCGGGAGGGCCGCGATCTCCTACGAGCAGTACTTC. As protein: CASSSWTSGRAAISYEQYF.

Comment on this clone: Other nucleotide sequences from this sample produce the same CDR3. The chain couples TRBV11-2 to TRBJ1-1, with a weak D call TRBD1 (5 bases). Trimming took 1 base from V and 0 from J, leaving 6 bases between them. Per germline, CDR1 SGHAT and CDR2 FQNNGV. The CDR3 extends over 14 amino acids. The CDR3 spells CASSLGGMNTEAFF. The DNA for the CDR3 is TGTGCCAGCAGCTTAGGGGGCATGAACACTGAAGCTTTCTTT. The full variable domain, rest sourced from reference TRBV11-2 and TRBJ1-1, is EAGVAQSPRYKIIEKRQSVAFWCNPISGHATLYWYQQILGQGPKLLIQFQNNGVVDDSQLPKDRFSAERLKGVDSTLKIQPAKLEDSAVYLCASSLGGMNTEAFFGQGTRLTVV.

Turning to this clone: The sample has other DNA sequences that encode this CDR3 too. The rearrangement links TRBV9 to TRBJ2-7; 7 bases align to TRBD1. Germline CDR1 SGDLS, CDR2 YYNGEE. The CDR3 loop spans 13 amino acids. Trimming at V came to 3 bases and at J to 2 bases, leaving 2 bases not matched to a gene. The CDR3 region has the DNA TGTGCCAGCAGCGGGGACAGCACCTACGAGCAGTACTTC. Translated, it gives CASSGDSTYEQYF.

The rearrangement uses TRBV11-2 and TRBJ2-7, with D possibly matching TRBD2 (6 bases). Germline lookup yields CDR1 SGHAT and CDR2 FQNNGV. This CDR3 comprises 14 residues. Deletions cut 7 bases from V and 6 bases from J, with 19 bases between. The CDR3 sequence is CASIGTGSLGEQYF. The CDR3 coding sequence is TGTGCCAGCATCGGGACTGGATCGTTAGGCGAGCAGTACTTC.

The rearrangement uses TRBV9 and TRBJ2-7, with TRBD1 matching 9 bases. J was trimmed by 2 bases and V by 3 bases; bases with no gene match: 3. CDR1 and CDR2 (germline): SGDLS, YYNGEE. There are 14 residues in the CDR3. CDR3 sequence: CASSEGTGTYEQYF. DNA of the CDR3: TGTGCCAGCAGCGAGGGGACAGGGACCTACGAGCAGTACTTC.

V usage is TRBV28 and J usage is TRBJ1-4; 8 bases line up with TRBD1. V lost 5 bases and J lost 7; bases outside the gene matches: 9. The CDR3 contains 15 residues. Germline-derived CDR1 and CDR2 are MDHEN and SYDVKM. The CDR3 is CASSIYRGKGEKLFF. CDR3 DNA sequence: TGTGCCAGCAGTATCTACAGGGGGAAGGGTGAAAAACTGTTTTTT.

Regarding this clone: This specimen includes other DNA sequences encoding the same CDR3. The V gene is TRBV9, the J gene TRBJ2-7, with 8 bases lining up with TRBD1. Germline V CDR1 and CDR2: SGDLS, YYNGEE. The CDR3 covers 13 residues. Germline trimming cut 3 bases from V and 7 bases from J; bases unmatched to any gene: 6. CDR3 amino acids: CASSGRTGREQYF. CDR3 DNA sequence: TGTGCCAGCAGCGGGCGGACAGGGAGGGAGCAGTACTTC.

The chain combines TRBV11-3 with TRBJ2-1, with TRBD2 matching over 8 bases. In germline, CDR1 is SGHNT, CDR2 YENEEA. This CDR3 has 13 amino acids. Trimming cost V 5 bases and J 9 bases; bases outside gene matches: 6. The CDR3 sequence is CASSPGLAGEQFF. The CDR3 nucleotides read TGTGCCAGCAGCCCCGGACTAGCTGGTGAGCAGTTCTTC.

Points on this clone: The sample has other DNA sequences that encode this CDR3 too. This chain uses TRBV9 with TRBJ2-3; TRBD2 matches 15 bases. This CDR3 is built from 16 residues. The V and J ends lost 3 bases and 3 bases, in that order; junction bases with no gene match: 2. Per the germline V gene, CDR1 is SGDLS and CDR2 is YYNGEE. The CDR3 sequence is CASSAGTSGRTDTQYF. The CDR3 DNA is TGTGCCAGCAGCGCGGGGACTAGCGGGAGGACAGATACGCAGTATTTT.

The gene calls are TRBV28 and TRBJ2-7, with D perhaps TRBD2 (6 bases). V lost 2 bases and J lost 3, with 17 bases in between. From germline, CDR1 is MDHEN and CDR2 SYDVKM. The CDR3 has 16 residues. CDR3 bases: TGTGCCAGCAGTTTAATCGGGGGAGAGGGTTTCTACGAGCAGTACTTC. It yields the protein CASSLIGGEGFYEQYF.

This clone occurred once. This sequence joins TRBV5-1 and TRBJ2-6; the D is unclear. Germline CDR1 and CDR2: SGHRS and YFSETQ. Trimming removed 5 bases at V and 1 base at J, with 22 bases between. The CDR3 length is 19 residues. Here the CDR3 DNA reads TGCGCCAGCAGGATGGGGTCGGGTATTGGCCTATCTGGGGCCAACGTCCTGACTTTC. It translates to CASRMGSGIGLSGANVLTF.

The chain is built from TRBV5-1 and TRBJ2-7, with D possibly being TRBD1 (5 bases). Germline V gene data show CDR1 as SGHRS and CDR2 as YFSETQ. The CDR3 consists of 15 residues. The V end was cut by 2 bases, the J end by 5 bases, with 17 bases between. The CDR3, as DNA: TGCGCCAGCAGCTTCGACCGTCAGGGTTCCCACGAGCAGTACTTC. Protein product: CASSFDRQGSHEQYF.

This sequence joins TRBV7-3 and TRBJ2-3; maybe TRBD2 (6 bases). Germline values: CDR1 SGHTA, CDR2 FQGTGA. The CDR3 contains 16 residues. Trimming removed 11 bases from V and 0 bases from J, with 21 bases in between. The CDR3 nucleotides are TGTGCCTCTCCCCGAGGCGGCGGGGCAAGCACAGATACGCAGTATTTT. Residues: CASPRGGGASTDTQYF.

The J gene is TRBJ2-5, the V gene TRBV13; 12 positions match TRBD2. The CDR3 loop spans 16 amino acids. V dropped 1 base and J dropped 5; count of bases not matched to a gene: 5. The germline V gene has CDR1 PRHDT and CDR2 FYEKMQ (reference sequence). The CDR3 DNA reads TGTGCCAGCAGCTTAGATTCGACTAGCGGGAGTGAGACCCAGTACTTC. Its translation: CASSLDSTSGSETQYF.

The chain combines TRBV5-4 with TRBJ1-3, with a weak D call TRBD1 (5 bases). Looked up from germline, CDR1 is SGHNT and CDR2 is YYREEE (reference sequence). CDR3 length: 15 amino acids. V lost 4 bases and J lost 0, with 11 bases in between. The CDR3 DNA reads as TGTGCCAGCAGCCAGGACCAGGGCTCTGGAAACACCATATATTTT. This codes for CASSQDQGSGNTIYF.

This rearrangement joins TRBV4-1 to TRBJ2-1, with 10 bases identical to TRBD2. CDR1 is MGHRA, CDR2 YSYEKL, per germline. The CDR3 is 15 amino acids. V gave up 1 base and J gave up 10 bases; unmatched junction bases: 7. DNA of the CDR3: TGCGCCAGCAGCCAAGTTGAGCGGGAGGGCTTGGAGCAGTTCTTC. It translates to CASSQVEREGLEQFF.

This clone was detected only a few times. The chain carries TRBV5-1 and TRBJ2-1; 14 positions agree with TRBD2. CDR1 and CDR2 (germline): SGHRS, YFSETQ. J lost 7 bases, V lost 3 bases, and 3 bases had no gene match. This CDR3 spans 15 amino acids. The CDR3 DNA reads TGCGCCAGCAGCTCCGGACTAGCGGGAGGTAATGAGCAGTTCTTC. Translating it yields CASSSGLAGGNEQFF.

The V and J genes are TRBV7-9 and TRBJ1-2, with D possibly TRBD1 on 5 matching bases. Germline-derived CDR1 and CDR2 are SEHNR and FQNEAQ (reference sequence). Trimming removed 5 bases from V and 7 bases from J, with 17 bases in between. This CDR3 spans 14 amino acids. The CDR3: CASSVPGAGGGYTF. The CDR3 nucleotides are TGTGCCAGCAGCGTTCCCGGGGCCGGGGGTGGCTACACCTTC. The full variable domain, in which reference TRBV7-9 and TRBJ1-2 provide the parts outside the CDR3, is DTGVSQNPRHKITKRGQNVTFRCDPISEHNRLYWYRQTLGQGPEFLTYFQNEAQLEKSRLLSDRFSAERPKGSFSTLEIQRTEQGDSAMYLCASSVPGAGGGYTFGSGTRLTVV.

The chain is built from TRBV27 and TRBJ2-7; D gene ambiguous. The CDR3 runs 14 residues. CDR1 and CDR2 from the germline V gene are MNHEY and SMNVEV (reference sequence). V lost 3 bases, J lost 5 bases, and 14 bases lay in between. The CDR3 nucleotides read TGTGCCAGCAGTTTTTCCCGTGGGCGCCACGAGCAGTACTTC. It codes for CASSFSRGRHEQYF.

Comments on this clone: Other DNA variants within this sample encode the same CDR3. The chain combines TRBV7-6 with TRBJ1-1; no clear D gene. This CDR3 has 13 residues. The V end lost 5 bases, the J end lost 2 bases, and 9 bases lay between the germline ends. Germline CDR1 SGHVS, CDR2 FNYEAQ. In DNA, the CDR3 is TGTGCCAGCAGCCTTGGTCGCAACACTGAAGCTTTCTTT. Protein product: CASSLGRNTEAFF.

The CDR3 protein is CASSARRGVYEQYF. CDR3 sequence (DNA): TGTGCCAGCAGTGCTCGTCGCGGGGTCTACGAGCAGTACTTC. J is TRBJ2-7 and V is TRBV27; D might be TRBD2 (6 bases). The V end lost 5 bases, the J end lost 3 bases, and 14 bases lay between the germline ends. Germline V lookup: CDR1 MNHEY, CDR2 SMNVEV (reference sequence). The CDR3 has 14 amino acids.